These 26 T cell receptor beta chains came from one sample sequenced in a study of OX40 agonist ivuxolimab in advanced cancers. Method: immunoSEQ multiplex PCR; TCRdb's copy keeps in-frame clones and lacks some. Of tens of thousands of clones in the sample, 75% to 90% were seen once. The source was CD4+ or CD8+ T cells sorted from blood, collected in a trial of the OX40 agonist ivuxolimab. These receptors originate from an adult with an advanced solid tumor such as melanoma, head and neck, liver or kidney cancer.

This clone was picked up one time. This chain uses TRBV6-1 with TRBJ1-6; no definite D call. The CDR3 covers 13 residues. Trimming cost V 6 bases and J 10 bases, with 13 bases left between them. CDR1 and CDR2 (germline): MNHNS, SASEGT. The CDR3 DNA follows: TGTGCCAGCAGGGCCCTAGGGTCCTCACCCCTCCACTTT. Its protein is CASRALGSSPLHF.

The chain's CDR3 is CASSWTGRETQYF. Written as DNA, the CDR3 is TGCGCCAGCAGCTGGACGGGGAGGGAGACCCAGTACTTC. The chain is built from TRBV5-1 and TRBJ2-5; TRBD2 is a possible D gene (6 bases). The CDR3 is made up of 13 amino acids. The V end was cut by 3 bases, the J end by 5 bases, with 11 bases between. Germline V gives CDR1 SGHRS, CDR2 YFSETQ. The whole variable domain, filled in from reference TRBV5-1 and TRBJ2-5, reads KAGVTQTPRYLIKTRGQQVTLSCSPISGHRSVSWYQQTPGQGLQFLFEYFSETQRNKGNFPGRFSGRQFSNSRSEMNVSTLELGDSALYLCASSWTGRETQYFGPGTRLLVL.

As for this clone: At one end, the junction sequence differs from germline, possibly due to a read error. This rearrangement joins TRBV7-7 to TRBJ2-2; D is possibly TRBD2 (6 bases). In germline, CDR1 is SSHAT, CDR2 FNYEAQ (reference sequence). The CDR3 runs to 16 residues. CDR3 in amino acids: CASSASPGLNTGELFF. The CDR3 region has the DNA TGTGCTAGCAGCGCCTCCCCGGGACTCAACACCGGGGAGCTGTTTTTT. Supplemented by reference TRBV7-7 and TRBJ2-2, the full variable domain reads GAGVSQSPRYKVTKRGQDVTLRCDPISSHATLYWYQQALGQGPEFLTYFNYEAQPDKSGLPSDRFSAERPEGSISTLTIQRTEQRDSAMYRCASSASPGLNTGELFFGEGSRLTVL.

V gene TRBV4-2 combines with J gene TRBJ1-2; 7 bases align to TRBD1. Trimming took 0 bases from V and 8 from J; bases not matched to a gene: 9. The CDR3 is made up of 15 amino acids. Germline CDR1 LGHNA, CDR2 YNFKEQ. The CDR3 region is CASSQEAGGNSGYTF. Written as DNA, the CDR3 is TGTGCCAGCAGCCAAGAGGCAGGGGGTAATAGCGGCTACACCTTC.

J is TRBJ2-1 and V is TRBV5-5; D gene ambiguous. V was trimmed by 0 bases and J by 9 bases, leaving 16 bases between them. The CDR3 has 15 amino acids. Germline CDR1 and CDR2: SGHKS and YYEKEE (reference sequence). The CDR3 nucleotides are TGTGCCAGCAGCTTGGGCCACCCCTTACTAATTGAGCAGTTCTTC. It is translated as CASSLGHPLLIEQFF.

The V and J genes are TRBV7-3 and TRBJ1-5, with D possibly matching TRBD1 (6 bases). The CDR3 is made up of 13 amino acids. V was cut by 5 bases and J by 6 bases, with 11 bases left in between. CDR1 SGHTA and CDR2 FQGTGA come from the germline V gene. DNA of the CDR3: TGTGCCAGCAGCCCCAAAGGGGGTCAGCCCCAGCATTTT. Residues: CASSPKGGQPQHF. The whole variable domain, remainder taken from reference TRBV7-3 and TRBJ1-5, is GAGVSQTPSNKVTEKGKYVELRCDPISGHTALYWYRQSLGQGPEFLIYFQGTGAADDSGLPNDRFFAVRPEGSVSTLKIQRTERGDSAVYLCASSPKGGQPQHFGDGTRLSIL.

The CDR3 spells CASSRDRGIGDTEAFF. The DNA of the CDR3 is TGTGCCAGCAGCCGGGACAGGGGGATAGGGGACACTGAAGCTTTCTTT. The genes are TRBV7-9 and TRBJ1-1; 11 nucleotides agree with TRBD1. Germline trimming cut 5 bases from V and 3 bases from J; bases unmatched to any gene: 8. The CDR3 has 16 amino acids. Germline-derived CDR1 and CDR2 are SEHNR and FQNEAQ (reference sequence).

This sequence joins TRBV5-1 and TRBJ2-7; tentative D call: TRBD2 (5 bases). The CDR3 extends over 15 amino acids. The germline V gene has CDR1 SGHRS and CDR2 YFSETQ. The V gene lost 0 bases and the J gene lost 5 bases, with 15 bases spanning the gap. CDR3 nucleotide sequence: TGCGCCAGCAGCTTGGCTCGGCCGGCGGGCGACGAGCAGTACTTC. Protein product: CASSLARPAGDEQYF.

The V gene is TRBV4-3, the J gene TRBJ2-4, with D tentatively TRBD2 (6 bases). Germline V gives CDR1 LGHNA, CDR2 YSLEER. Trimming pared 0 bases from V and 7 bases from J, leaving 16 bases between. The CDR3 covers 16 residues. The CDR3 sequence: CASSQDFPEAGNIQYF. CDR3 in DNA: TGCGCCAGCAGCCAAGATTTCCCCGAGGCGGGGAACATTCAGTACTTC.

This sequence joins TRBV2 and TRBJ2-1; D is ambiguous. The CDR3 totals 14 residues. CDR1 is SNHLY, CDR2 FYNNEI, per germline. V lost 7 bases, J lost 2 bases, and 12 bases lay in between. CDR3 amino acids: CASNRRPPYNEQFF. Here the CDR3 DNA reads TGTGCCAGCAATCGTAGGCCTCCCTACAATGAGCAGTTCTTC. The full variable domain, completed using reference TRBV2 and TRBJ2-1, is EPEVTQTPSHQVTQMGQEVILRCVPISNHLYFYWYRQILGQKVEFLVSFYNNEISEKSEIFDDQFSVERPDGSNFTLKIRSTKLEDSAMYFCASNRRPPYNEQFFGPGTRLTVL.

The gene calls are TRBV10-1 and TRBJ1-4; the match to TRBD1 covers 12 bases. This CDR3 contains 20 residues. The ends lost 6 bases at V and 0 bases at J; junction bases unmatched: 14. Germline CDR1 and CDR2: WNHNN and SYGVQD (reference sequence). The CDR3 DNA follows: TGCGCCAGCAGGGCCATGGGGACAGGGGGCCTCTATGCAACTAATGAAAAACTGTTTTTT. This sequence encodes CASRAMGTGGLYATNEKLFF.

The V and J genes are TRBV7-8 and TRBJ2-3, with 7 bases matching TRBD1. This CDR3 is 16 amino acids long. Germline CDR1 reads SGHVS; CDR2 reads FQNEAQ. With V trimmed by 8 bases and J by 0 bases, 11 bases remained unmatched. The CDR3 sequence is CASSIPGQQSTDTQYF. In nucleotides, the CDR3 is TGTGCCAGCTCAATACCGGGACAGCAAAGCACAGATACGCAGTATTTT.

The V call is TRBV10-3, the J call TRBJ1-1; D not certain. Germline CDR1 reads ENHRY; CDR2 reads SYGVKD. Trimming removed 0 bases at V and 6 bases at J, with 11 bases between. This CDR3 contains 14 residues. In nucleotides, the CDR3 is TGTGCCATCAGTGAGTCACAGTCAGTCGCTGAAGCTTTCTTT. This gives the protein CAISESQSVAEAFF.

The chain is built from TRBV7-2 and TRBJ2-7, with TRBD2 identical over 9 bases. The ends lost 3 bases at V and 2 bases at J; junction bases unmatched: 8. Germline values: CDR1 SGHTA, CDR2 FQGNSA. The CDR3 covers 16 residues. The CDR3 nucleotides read TGTGCCAGCAGCTTTCTCGTTACTAGCGGGCCCTACGAGCAGTACTTC. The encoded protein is CASSFLVTSGPYEQYF.

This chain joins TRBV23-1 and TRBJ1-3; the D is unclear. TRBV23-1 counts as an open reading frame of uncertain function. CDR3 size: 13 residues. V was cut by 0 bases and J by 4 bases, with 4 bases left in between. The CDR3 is CASSQSVGNTIYF. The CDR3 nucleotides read TGCGCCAGCAGTCAATCGGTGGGAAACACCATATATTTT.

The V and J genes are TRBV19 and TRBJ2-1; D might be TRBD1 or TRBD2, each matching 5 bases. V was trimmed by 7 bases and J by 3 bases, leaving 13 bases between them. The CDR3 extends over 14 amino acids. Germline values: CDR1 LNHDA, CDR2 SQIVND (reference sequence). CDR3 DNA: TGTGCCAGTACTGGGACGTTCGACTACAATGAGCAGTTCTTC. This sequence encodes CASTGTFDYNEQFF.

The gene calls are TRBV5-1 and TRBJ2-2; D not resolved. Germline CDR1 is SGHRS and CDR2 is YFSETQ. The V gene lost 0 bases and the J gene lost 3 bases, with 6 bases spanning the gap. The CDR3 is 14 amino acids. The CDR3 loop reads CASSLGQDTGELFF. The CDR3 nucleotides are TGCGCCAGCAGCTTGGGCCAGGACACCGGGGAGCTGTTTTTT.

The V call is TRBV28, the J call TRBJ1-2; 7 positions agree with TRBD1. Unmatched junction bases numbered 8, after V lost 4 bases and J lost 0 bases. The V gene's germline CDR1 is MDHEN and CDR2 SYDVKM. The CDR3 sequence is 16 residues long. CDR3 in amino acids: CASSSPRTGTNYGYTF. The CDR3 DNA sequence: TGTGCCAGCAGTTCCCCCAGGACAGGAACTAACTATGGCTACACCTTC.

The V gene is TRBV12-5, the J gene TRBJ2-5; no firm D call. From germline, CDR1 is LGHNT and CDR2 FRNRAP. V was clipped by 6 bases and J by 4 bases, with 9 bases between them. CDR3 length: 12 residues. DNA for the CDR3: TGTGCTAGTGGGCCGAGGTTAGAGACCCAGTACTTC. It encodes CASGPRLETQYF.

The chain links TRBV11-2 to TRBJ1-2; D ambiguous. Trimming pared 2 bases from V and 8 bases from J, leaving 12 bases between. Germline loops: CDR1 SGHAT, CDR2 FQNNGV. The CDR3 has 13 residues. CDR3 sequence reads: CASSLNFGRGYTF. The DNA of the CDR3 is TGTGCCAGCAGCTTAAATTTTGGTCGCGGCTACACCTTC.

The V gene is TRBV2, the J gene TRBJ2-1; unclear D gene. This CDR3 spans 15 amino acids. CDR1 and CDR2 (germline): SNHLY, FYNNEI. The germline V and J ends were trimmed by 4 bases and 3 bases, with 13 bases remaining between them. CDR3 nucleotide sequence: TGTGCCAGCAGTGTCTCCACCTCTAACTACAATGAGCAGTTCTTC. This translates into CASSVSTSNYNEQFF.

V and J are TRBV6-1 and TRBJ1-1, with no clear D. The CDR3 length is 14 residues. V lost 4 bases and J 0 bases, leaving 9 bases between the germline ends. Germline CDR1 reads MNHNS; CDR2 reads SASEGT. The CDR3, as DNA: TGTGCCAGCAGTGTCTTAGGCATGAACACTGAAGCTTTCTTT. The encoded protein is CASSVLGMNTEAFF.

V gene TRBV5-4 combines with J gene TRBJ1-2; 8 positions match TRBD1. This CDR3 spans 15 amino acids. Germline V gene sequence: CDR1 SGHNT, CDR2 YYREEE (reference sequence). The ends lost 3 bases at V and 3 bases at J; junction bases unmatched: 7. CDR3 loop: CASSSRGGQDYGYTF. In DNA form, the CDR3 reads TGTGCCAGCAGCTCGAGGGGGGGACAGGACTATGGCTACACCTTC.

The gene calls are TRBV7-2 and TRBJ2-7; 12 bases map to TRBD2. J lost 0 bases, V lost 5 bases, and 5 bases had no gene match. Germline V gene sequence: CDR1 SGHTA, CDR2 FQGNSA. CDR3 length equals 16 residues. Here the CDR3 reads CASSPGTSGPSYEQYF. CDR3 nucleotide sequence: TGTGCCAGCAGCCCGGGGACTAGCGGGCCCTCCTACGAGCAGTACTTC.

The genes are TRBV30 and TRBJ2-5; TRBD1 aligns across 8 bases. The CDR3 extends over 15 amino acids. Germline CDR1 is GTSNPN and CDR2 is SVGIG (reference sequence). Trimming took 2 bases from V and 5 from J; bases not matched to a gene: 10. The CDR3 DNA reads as TGTGCCTGGAGTAAGGGGTCAGGGGGCTGGGAGACCCAGTACTTC. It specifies CAWSKGSGGWETQYF.

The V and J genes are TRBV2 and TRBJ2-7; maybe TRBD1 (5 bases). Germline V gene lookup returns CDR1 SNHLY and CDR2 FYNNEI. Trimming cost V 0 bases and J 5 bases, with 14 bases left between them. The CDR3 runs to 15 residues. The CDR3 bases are TGTGCCAGCAGTGAAGCTTGGGGCGGCAGAGACGAGCAGTACTTC. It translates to CASSEAWGGRDEQYF.